This T cell receptor beta chain was found in a study of blood T cell repertoires in COVID-19 (dated by TCRdb to 2018 to 2020). For context, the study as a whole: The collaborator samples originated in the United States, Italy and Spain and spanned the acute and convalescent phases of COVID-19. The prospective study material was composed of cDNA or gDNA derived from T cells, B-cell-depleted T cells, or PBMCs. Subjects who had been exposed to COVID-19, were actively infected with it, or had recovered from it provided the deeply sampled blood TCRbeta repertoires that made up the dataset. The repertoires were released in a freely available public database meant as a resource for research on the immune response to SARS-CoV-2. Samples came from the ongoing ImmuneRACE study (first 160 participants) plus 1,254 subjects from 6 global collaborators. The sample metadata nearly always contained a de-identified subject ID, COVID-19 status, age in years and sex. Where HLA class I and class II types were available, the types were taken from metadata supplied by the sample provider, not from assay-based typing. What the study reported, not specific to this receptor: The quantity of clinical and demographic metadata differed by source and by participant and was supplied without curation.

Each collaborating institution followed its own protocols to collect whole blood in K2EDTA tubes. For TCRbeta analysis, collaborator samples were shipped as frozen whole blood, as isolated PBMCs, or as DNA extracted from either sample type. As for this clone: It lacks a known antigen. Per-nucleotide qualities are absent, and no much larger clonotype sits a single base away.

Taken from the germline V gene (reference sequence), the CDR1 and CDR2 loops are SGHKS and YYEKEE. V trim: 4 bases; J trim: 5 bases; unmatched bases: 17. The CDR3 sequence holds 20 residues, the cysteine and phenylalanine included. The retained sequence is limited to the CDR3, 60 bases, with the frame set at the first base. TCRbeta CDR3 regions were amplified from genomic DNA by means of the immunoSEQ Assay, a bias-controlled multiplex PCR. Processing in the source paper ran as follows. Within the assay, amplification of reference gene primers was used to estimate how many nucleated cells each sample contained. To quantify the absolute abundance of each unique TCRbeta CDR3 rearrangement, sequence reads were collapsed and filtered. Productive Simpson clonality was computed per sample as the square root of Simpson's diversity index over productive rearrangements. Held by TCRdb, this immuneACCESS table contains in-frame sequences only and omits some clones. Under half of the omission traces to an unresolved V gene where checked; the cause of the rest is unknown. Clonal size and the V and J genes are those of that table, whereas D and trimming came from the DNA. The sample has roughly 210,000 clones on record, around 90% of them singletons. The leading ten clones occupy over 1.5% of the sample.

The chain joins TRBV5-5 to TRBJ2-5, with 16 junctional bases fitting TRBD2. The sequenced sample consisted of peripheral blood. The sequence was obtained from a man in his 70s with acute or convalescent COVID-19. The base sequence is TGTGCCAGCAGCCGGGTCCCCAGCTTGGGACTAGCGGGAGGGCCGGAGACCCAGTACTTC. This gives the protein CASSRVPSLGLAGGPETQYF.